Here is one TCR beta chain with its context. This entry is derived from a study of blood T cell repertoires in COVID-19. At the level of the study: Donors in the United States, Italy and Spain gave samples during acute or convalescent COVID-19. Sources were T cells, B-cell-depleted T cells, or PBMCs; the material itself was cDNA or gDNA.

The CDR3 spans 14 residues. The V end lost 2 bases, the J end lost 0 bases, and 8 bases lay between the germline ends. Germline loops: CDR1 SGHRS, CDR2 YFSETQ. As handled by the study authors: The assay estimated nucleated cells by amplifying reference gene primers. Data came from immunoSEQ multiplex PCR; TCRdb stores just in-frame clones and leaves some out. The V and J calls and clone size are taken from that table; D and trimming were inferred from the DNA. The sample gives more than 80,000 clones, around 86% of which show up once; under 6% is in the top ten. Sequenced input: peripheral blood. This clonotype was sampled from a man between 40 and 49 years old with acute or convalescent COVID-19. The gene calls are TRBV5-1 and TRBJ1-1; D remains ambiguous. The CDR3 bases are TGCGCCAGCAGCTTCGGTACCATGAACACTGAAGCTTTCTTT. It is translated as CASSFGTMNTEAFF.